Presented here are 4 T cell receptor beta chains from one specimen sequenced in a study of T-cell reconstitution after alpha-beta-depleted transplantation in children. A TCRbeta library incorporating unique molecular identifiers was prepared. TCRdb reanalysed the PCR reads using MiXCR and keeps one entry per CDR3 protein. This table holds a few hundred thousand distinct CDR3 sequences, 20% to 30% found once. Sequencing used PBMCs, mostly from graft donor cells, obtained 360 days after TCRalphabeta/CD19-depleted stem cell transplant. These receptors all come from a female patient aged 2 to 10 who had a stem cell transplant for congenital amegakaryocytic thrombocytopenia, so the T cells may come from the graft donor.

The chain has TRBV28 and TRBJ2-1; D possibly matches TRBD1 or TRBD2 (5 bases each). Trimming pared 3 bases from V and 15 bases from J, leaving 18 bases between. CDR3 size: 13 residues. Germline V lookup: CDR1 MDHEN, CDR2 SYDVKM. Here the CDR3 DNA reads TGTGCCAGCAGTTTCCGACAACTCCCGGGGCTGTTCTTC. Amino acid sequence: CASSFRQLPGLFF.

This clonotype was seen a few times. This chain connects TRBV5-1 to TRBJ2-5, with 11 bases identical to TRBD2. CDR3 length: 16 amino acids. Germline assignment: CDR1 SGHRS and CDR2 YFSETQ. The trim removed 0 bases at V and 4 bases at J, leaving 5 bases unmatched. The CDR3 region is CASSLVLAGAAETQYF. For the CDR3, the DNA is TGCGCCAGCAGCTTGGTACTAGCGGGAGCAGCAGAGACCCAGTACTTC.

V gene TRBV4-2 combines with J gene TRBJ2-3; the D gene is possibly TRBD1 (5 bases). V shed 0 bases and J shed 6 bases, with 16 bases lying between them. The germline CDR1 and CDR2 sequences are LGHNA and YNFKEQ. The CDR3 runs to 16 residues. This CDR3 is CASSQDPRGLPDTQYF. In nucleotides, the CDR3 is TGTGCCAGCAGCCAAGACCCTAGGGGTCTACCGGATACGCAGTATTTT.

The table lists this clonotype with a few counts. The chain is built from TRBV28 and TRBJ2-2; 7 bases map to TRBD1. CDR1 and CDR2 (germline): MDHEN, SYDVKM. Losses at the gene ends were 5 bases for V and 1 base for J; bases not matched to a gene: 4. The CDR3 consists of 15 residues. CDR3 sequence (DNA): TGTGCCAGCAGTCTCTGGACAGGGAACACCGGGGAGCTGTTTTTT. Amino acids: CASSLWTGNTGELFF. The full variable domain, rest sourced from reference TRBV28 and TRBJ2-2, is DVKVTQSSRYLVKRTGEKVFLECVQDMDHENMFWYRQDPGLGLRLIYFSYDVKMKEKGDIPEGYSVSREKKERFSLILESASTNQTSMYLCASSLWTGNTGELFFGEGSRLTVL.